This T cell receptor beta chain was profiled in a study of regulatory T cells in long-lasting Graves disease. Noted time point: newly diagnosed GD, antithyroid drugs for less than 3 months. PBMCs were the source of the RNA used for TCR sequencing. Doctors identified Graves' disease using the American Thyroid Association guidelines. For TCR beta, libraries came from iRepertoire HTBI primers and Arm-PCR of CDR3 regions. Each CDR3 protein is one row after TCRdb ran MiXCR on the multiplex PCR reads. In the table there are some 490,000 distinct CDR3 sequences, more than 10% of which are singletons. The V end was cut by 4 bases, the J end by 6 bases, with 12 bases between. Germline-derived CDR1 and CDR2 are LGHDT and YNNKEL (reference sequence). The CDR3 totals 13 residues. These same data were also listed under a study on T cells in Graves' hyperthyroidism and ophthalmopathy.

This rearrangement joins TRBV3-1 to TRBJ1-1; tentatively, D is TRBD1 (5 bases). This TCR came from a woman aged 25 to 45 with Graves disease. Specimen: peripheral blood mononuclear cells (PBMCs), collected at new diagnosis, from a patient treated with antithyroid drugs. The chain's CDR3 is CASSRQGDPEAFF. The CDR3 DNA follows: TGTGCCAGCAGCCGCCAGGGAGATCCTGAAGCTTTCTTT.